This T cell receptor (beta chain) emerged from a study of radiotherapy plus CTLA-4 blockade in lung cancer. The study, taken as a whole, reports: Radiotherapy with ipilimumab was followed by blood expansion of tumor-derived clones.

Generated by immunoSEQ multiplex PCR, the TCRdb table keeps only in-frame clones and is missing some. The repertoire holds over 100,000 clones, 70% to 85% seen once, with roughly 3.3% in the top ten. As concerns this clone: Its specificity is unknown.

V gave up 0 bases and J gave up 1 base, with 10 bases separating them. Germline CDR1 and CDR2: SGHRS and YFSETQ. The CDR3 spans 16 residues. This sequence originates from a human donor with non-small cell lung cancer that progressed on radiotherapy plus ipilimumab. Some clones in this sample may be carry-over from other donors' samples. Here the sequenced sample was peripheral blood, taken from a patient treated with radiotherapy plus ipilimumab. V gene TRBV5-1 combines with J gene TRBJ2-2; TRBD2 might be the D (5 bases). CDR3 nucleotides: TGCGCCAGCAGCTTGGCACTGGCGGGGAACACCGGGGAGCTGTTTTTT. The encoded protein is CASSLALAGNTGELFF.